This section outlines one TCR beta chain sequence together with its context. Trimming stripped 0 bases from V and 6 bases from J, with 11 bases between. Germline CDR1 and CDR2: LGHNA and YSLEER. This CDR3 region has 14 residues. These data originate in a study of blood T cell repertoires in COVID-19. Across the whole study: T cells, B-cell-depleted T cells, or PBMCs supplied cDNA or gDNA.

Authors' data handling: It was from reference gene primer amplification that nucleated cell counts were estimated. Clones were sequenced by immunoSEQ multiplex PCR, and TCRdb holds only the in-frame ones, with some missing. V and J calls and clone size are those listed in that table; D and trimming were worked out from the DNA. The table lists about 190,000 clones, about 81% of them singletons. The sample was peripheral blood. The sequence was obtained from a young man with active or convalescent COVID-19. The V gene is TRBV4-3, the J gene TRBJ1-1; D gene ambiguous. In nucleotides, the CDR3 is TGCGCCAGCAGCCAAGACGCAGGTATCGCTGAAGCTTTCTTT. It yields the protein CASSQDAGIAEAFF.